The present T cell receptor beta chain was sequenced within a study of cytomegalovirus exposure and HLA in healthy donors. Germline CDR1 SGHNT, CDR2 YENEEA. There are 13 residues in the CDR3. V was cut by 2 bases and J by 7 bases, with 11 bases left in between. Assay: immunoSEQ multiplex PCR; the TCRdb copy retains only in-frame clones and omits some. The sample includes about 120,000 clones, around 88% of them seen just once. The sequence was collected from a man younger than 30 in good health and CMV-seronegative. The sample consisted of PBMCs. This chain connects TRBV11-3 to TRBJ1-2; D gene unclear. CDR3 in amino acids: CASSLSGGSGYTF. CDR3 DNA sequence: TGTGCCAGCAGCTTAAGCGGAGGGAGTGGCTACACCTTC.